This TCR beta chain originates from a study of blood T cell repertoires in COVID-19. Germline assignment: CDR1 MNHEY and CDR2 SMNVEV (reference sequence). The CDR3 spans 15 residues. The V end was cut by 0 bases, the J end by 0 bases, with 9 bases between. Clones were sequenced by immunoSEQ multiplex PCR, and TCRdb holds only the in-frame ones, with some missing. The sample includes about 98,000 clones, around nine tenths of them seen just once. This TCR was sampled from a man between 65 and 80 years old with acute or convalescent COVID-19. The sample comprised peripheral blood. J is TRBJ2-7 and V is TRBV27, with TRBD2 as a possible D gene (7 bases). The CDR3 DNA reads TGTGCCAGCAGTTTATCCGGGGGGCTCTCCTACGAGCAGTACTTC. Translating it yields CASSLSGGLSYEQYF.